The clone carrying this T cell receptor beta chain was recorded a few times. The data are from a study of T-cell memory formation after mild COVID-19. The TCR alpha and TCR beta cDNA libraries, bearing sample barcodes and UMIs, were generated by 5'RACE using constant-segment primers. One entry per CDR3 protein, called by TCRdb with MiXCR from the 5' RACE reads. This table has 150,000 to 200,000 distinct CDR3 sequences, more than 9% appearing once. The sequencing sample was made of PBMCs or a T cell subset sorted from them (not recorded which). This TCR came from a man in his late teens or twenties who had mild COVID-19 (a few samples of this study predate the infection). Cell type and time point are not known.

CDR3 residues: CSAPPGGQETQYF. CDR3 coding DNA: TGCAGTGCCCCGCCCGGGGGGCAGGAGACCCAGTACTTC. The J gene is TRBJ2-5, the V gene TRBV20-1, with D possibly matching TRBD2 (7 bases). V lost 6 bases and J 5 bases, leaving 16 bases between the germline ends. The CDR3 length is 13 residues. The V gene's germline CDR1 is DFQATT and CDR2 SNEGSKA (reference sequence).